Reported below is one TCR beta chain. The antigen remains unidentified. The data stem from a study of cytomegalovirus exposure and HLA in healthy donors. With V trimmed by 5 bases and J by 1 base, 7 bases remained unmatched. This CDR3 is 17 amino acids long. In germline, CDR1 is MNHEY, CDR2 SMNVEV (reference sequence). While unrecorded immune exposures were likely, the donors were nominally healthy when sampled. This donor has no recorded CMV serostatus. Study results and limitations: Later analysis suggested most CMV-associated TCR beta chains were HLA-restricted. Through in vitro validation, three CMV-associated chains were shown to be specific for CMV antigens.

PCR involved 60 Vbeta and 13 Jbeta primers. The repertoire was sequenced with immunoSEQ multiplex PCR; TCRdb's copy has only in-frame clones and lacks some. The data show under 200,000 clones, 80% seen once. The chain carries TRBV27 and TRBJ2-2; 10 bases line up with TRBD1. What was sequenced was PBMCs. The TCR comes from a human donor in good health. CDR3: CASSKGTGALNTGELFF. The CDR3 bases are TGTGCCAGCAGTAAAGGGACAGGGGCCTTGAACACCGGGGAGCTGTTTTTT.